The 10 T cell receptor beta chains given below trace back to one sample, sequenced in a study of cytomegalovirus exposure and HLA in healthy donors (dated by TCRdb to 2016 to 2017). The method was the immunoSEQ multiplex PCR assay. For the multiplex PCR, a mixture combining 60 forward primers for TCR Vbeta segments and 13 reverse primers for TCR Jbeta segments was used. Entries here come from immuneACCESS through TCRdb and include only in-frame sequences with V and J called. Some clones fail to appear in such tables; in the studies checked, an unresolved V gene covers under half of the shortfall, and the cause of the remainder is unknown. The sample has 55,000 to 90,000 clones on record, roughly 72% of them singletons. The ten largest clones capture around 6.3% of the sample. The sequenced sample consisted of PBMCs. Receptors originate from a man aged 50 to 60 in good health and CMV-seronegative.

This clone was picked up a small number of times. V usage is TRBV5-4 and J usage is TRBJ1-1, with D possibly being TRBD1 (5 bases). V shed 5 bases and J shed 4 bases, with 12 bases lying between them. CDR3 length: 13 amino acids. Germline CDR1 SGHNT, CDR2 YYREEE (reference sequence). CDR3 protein: CASSPAGSTEAFF. The DNA for the CDR3 is TGTGCCAGCAGTCCAGCAGGGTCCACTGAAGCTTTCTTT.

The V and J genes are TRBV6-4 and TRBJ2-2; TRBD1 matches at 12 bases. J gave up 7 bases and V 8 bases, and 5 bases lay outside the gene matches. Germline V lookup: CDR1 MRHNA, CDR2 SNTAGT. The CDR3 extends over 14 amino acids. The CDR3 loop is CASGGQGASGELFF. The CDR3 bases are TGTGCCAGCGGGGGACAGGGGGCCAGCGGGGAGCTGTTTTTT.

The gene calls are TRBV6-4 and TRBJ1-2, with TRBD1 as a possible D gene (6 bases). Germline lookup yields CDR1 MRHNA and CDR2 SNTAGT. Trimming took off 8 bases at V and 1 base at J, with 14 bases between the two ends. The CDR3 runs 14 residues. This CDR3 reads CASSRGAGNYGYTF. Here the CDR3 DNA reads TGTGCCAGCTCTCGGGGGGCTGGTAACTATGGCTACACCTTC.

The J gene is TRBJ1-1, the V gene TRBV7-9; no definite D call. Trimming removed 1 base at V and 4 bases at J, with 10 bases between. Germline-derived CDR1 and CDR2 are SEHNR and FQNEAQ (reference sequence). CDR3 length: 14 amino acids. This chain's CDR3 is CASSLDMSSTEAFF. The DNA of the CDR3 is TGTGCCAGCAGCTTAGACATGTCTAGCACTGAAGCTTTCTTT.

This chain connects TRBV11-2 to TRBJ1-3; D uncertain. The J call may be incorrect, as the DNA end agrees better with TRBJ2-2. Germline CDR1 SGHAT, CDR2 FQNNGV. The CDR3 is 13 amino acids. The CDR3 DNA reads as TGTGCCAGCAGCCCCCGGGCCGATTGGGAGCTGTTTTTT. This encodes CASSPRADWELFF.

A note on this clone: Mismatch with germline at one junction end may stem from a read error. V usage is TRBV6-5 and J usage is TRBJ2-1; unclear D gene. The CDR3 runs 13 residues. Germline CDR1 and CDR2: MNHEY and SVGAGI. CDR3 in DNA: TGTGCCAGCAGTTACTCGAGTTCTGTGCCTTCTCTCTTC. It encodes CASSYSSSVPSLF.

This clone was seen only once. The chain uses TRBV5-1 and TRBJ2-1, with TRBD2 as a possible D gene (6 bases). Germline CDR1 is SGHRS and CDR2 is YFSETQ. Trimming stripped 2 bases from V and 2 bases from J, with 11 bases between. The CDR3 loop spans 15 amino acids. The CDR3 coding sequence is TGCGCCAGCAGCTTCGGCGGCGGGACCTACAATGAGCAGTTCTTC. Translating it yields CASSFGGGTYNEQFF.

The rearrangement joins TRBV2 to TRBJ2-1, with 10 bases that match TRBD1. This CDR3 is built from 14 residues. The V and J ends lost 7 bases and 9 bases, in that order; junction bases with no gene match: 9. Looked up from germline, CDR1 is SNHLY and CDR2 is FYNNEI. Here the CDR3 reads CASTEGQGSAEQFF. The CDR3 bases are TGTGCCAGCACCGAGGGACAGGGGTCGGCTGAGCAGTTCTTC.

V usage is TRBV30 and J usage is TRBJ1-1; 7 nucleotides agree with TRBD1. The V segment lost 5 bases and the J segment 3 bases; nucleotides outside the gene matches: 3. In germline, CDR1 is GTSNPN, CDR2 SVGIG (reference sequence). The CDR3 consists of 12 residues. The CDR3 coding sequence is TGTGCCTGGTTTCAGGGGGACACTGAAGCTTTCTTT. It encodes CAWFQGDTEAFF.

This chain connects TRBV7-9 to TRBJ1-2, with 7 bases matching TRBD1. The CDR3 consists of 14 residues. Unmatched junction bases numbered 6, after V lost 4 bases and J lost 4 bases. The germline V gene encodes CDR1 SEHNR and CDR2 FQNEAQ (reference sequence). In DNA, the CDR3 is TGTGCCAGCAGCTCCCGACAGGGCCCCTATGGCTACACCTTC. It specifies CASSSRQGPYGYTF.